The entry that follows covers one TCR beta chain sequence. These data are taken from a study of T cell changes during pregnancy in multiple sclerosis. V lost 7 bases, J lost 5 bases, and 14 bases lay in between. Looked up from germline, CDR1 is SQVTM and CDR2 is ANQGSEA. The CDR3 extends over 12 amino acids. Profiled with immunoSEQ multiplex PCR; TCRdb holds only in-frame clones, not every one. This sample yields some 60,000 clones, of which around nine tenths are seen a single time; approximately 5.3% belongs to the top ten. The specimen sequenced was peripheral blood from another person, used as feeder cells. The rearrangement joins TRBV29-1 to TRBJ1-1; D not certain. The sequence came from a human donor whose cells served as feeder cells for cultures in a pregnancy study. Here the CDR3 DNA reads TGCAGCGCTGGGATAACATTGACTGAAGCTTTCTTT. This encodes CSAGITLTEAFF.